These 17 T cell receptor beta chains originate from one sample sequenced in a study of T cells expressing NK-cell markers. For each CDR3 protein, TCRdb gives one entry from its re-call of the 5' RACE reads, without DNA. This sample's table has 350,000 to 500,000 distinct CDR3 sequences. The specimen was blood T cells: a sorted CD56 or NKG2C T cell subset, CD4+ or CD8+ T cells, or bulk PBMC T cells (not recorded which). The receptors here all came from a woman aged 18 to 75 in good health.

The CDR3 sequence is CASSQDTSGVVGEQYF. V and J are TRBV4-2 and TRBJ2-7; TCRdb's D call, TRBD2, is unchecked because there is no DNA. Per germline, CDR1 LGHNA and CDR2 YNFKEQ. This CDR3 spans 16 amino acids.

This sequence joins TRBV6-1 and TRBJ2-7; checking the TCRdb D call of TRBD1 is not possible without DNA. Germline lookup yields CDR1 MNHNS and CDR2 SASEGT. There are 14 residues in the CDR3. The CDR3 is CASSPGQGPSEQYF.

This CDR3 is CASSQERAAGLRANEKLFF. This sequence joins TRBV3-1 and TRBJ1-4. This CDR3 has 19 residues. CDR1 and CDR2 from the germline V gene are LGHDT and YNNKEL (reference sequence).

The chain uses TRBV29-1 and TRBJ1-4. Germline V gene lookup returns CDR1 SQVTM and CDR2 ANQGSEA. The CDR3 loop spans 12 amino acids. The CDR3 protein is CSGEGSNEKLFF.

The rearrangement uses TRBV29-1 and TRBJ2-1. This CDR3 is 12 amino acids long. Per the germline V gene, CDR1 is SQVTM and CDR2 is ANQGSEA. The CDR3: CSLAGTYNEQFF.

The chain joins TRBV4-2 to TRBJ2-7. Germline assignment: CDR1 LGHNA and CDR2 YNFKEQ. The length of the CDR3 is 14 residues. CDR3: CASSEGLVSYEQYF.

The chain joins TRBV6-1 to TRBJ2-3; lacking DNA, the TRBD2 call made by TCRdb goes unchecked. This CDR3 region has 16 residues. Germline loops: CDR1 MNHNS, CDR2 SASEGT. Here the CDR3 reads CASIRLAGGPADTQYF.

V usage is TRBV20-1 and J usage is TRBJ2-3; TCRdb designates TRBD1, a call that cannot be tested without DNA. This CDR3 is built from 14 residues. From germline, CDR1 is DFQATT and CDR2 SNEGSKA (reference sequence). CDR3 sequence: CSARVSGLTDTQYF.

This sequence joins TRBV29-1 and TRBJ2-7; TCRdb returns TRBD1, unconfirmable since there is no DNA. This CDR3 contains 11 residues. Germline V CDR1 and CDR2: SQVTM, ANQGSEA. CDR3 region: CSVAVRAEQYF.

The chain links TRBV12-3 or TRBV12-4 to TRBJ2-1; no DNA is available, so the TRBD2 call from TCRdb remains unchecked. This CDR3 region has 15 residues. The CDR3 sequence is CASRVAGGRYNEQFF.

V and J are TRBV20-1 and TRBJ1-2; TCRdb picks TRBD1, but there is no DNA to check that call. Looked up from germline, CDR1 is DFQATT and CDR2 is SNEGSKA (reference sequence). CDR3 length equals 19 residues. The CDR3 protein is CSARDQTGQGAGANYGYTF.

The chain couples TRBV12-3 or TRBV12-4 to TRBJ1-4. The CDR3 has 17 residues. Here the CDR3 reads CASSPAGPLPSNEKLFF.

The chain couples TRBV7-6 to TRBJ1-1; TCRdb's D call, TRBD1, is unchecked because there is no DNA. The CDR3 spans 14 residues. CDR1 and CDR2 from the germline V gene are SGHVS and FNYEAQ. CDR3: CASSDLSGDTEAFF.

The J gene is TRBJ2-1, the V gene TRBV20-1; as DNA is missing, the TRBD2 call by TCRdb cannot be tested. The CDR3 loop spans 16 amino acids. Per germline, CDR1 DFQATT and CDR2 SNEGSKA (reference sequence). This CDR3 reads CSASHSAGGFGNEQFF.

The J gene is TRBJ1-1, the V gene TRBV19; the TCRdb call, TRBD1, lacks DNA for checking. The CDR3 is made up of 14 amino acids. The germline gives CDR1 LNHDA, CDR2 SQIVND (reference sequence). The CDR3 loop is CASSITGGNTEAFF. Together with reference TRBV19 and TRBJ1-1, the CDR3 gives the full variable domain: DGGITQSPKYLFRKEGQNVTLSCEQNLNHDAMYWYRQDPGQGLRLIYYSQIVNDFQKGDIAEGYSVSREKKESFPLTVTSAQKNPTAFYLCASSITGGNTEAFFGQGTRLTVV.

The chain employs TRBV11-2 and TRBJ2-2; with no DNA, the TCRdb D assignment of TRBD2 cannot be verified. Per the germline V gene, CDR1 is SGHAT and CDR2 is FQNNGV. This CDR3 has 20 amino acids. The CDR3 reads CASSLVYVSLAGKGSGELFF.

The genes are TRBV12-3 or TRBV12-4 and TRBJ2-2; TCRdb names TRBD2, which stays unverified in the absence of DNA. The CDR3 consists of 12 residues. CDR3: CAETSSGGELFF.